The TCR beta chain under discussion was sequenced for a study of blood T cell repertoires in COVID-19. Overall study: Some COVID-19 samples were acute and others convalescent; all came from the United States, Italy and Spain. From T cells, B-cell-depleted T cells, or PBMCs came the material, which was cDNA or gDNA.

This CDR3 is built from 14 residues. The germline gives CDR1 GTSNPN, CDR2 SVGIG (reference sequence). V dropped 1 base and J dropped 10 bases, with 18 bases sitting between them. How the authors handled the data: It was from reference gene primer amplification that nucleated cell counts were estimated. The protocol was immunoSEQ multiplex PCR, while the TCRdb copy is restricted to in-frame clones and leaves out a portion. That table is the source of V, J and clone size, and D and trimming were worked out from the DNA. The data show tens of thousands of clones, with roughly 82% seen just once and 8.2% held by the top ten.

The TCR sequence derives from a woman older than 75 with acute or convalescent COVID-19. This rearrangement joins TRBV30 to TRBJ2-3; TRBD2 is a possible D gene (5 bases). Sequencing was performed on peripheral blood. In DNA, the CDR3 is TGTGCCTGGAGTGCTTCCGAGGGCTCCGCCTCGCAGTATTTT. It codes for CAWSASEGSASQYF.